This TCR beta chain originates from a study of control samples from healthy donors and cancer patients. The table came from immunoSEQ multiplex PCR; TCRdb's copy has only in-frame clones and leaves some out. The profile shows under 20,000 clones, about 87% of them singletons. Looked up from germline, CDR1 is SGHDT and CDR2 is YYEEEE. The CDR3 has 18 amino acids. V shed 0 bases, J shed 5 bases, and the junction held 15 bases outside the gene matches. The receptor was isolated from a woman aged 70-85 years with colorectal cancer. The chain carries TRBV5-6 and TRBJ1-2; the match to TRBD1 covers 8 bases. The source material was PBMCs. CDR3 nucleotides: TGTGCCAGCAGCTTGGAGCGACAGGGGATTCAGCGGAGGTATGGCTACACCTTC. Translated: CASSLERQGIQRRYGYTF.